Given below is one T cell receptor beta chain in context. Antigen: not known. These data originate in a study of CD8+ T cells in alopecia areata. Across the whole study: Tofacitinib exposure lasted 6 to 18 months, followed by 6 months off drug.

As the sequencing template, cDNA was produced by extracting RNA and reverse transcribing it. Sequencing used immunoSEQ multiplex PCR; TCRdb keeps in-frame clones, though not all of them. The data hold 90,000 or so clones, with around 44% observed a single time. Documented treatment: oral pan-JAK inhibitor, 5-10 mg twice daily. Study-wide findings and caveats: Uncertainty about whether baseline CD8+ expansion is linked to response remains, with one nonresponder. Under tofacitinib, fewer expanded CD8+ clones appeared among the top 100 scalp clones.

There are 16 residues in the CDR3. V lost 2 bases and J 7 bases, leaving 20 bases between the germline ends. The V gene's germline CDR1 is MNHEY and CDR2 SVGAGI. This sample comprised CD8+ T cells sorted from blood, obtained at week 24, from a patient treated with tofacitinib. This TCR was sampled from a human donor with alopecia areata. This chain links TRBV6-5 with TRBJ1-2; D call uncertain. As DNA, the CDR3 is TGTGCCAGCAGTTACAGCCCCACGGTAGACCGCTTTGGCTACACCTTC. Translated, it gives CASSYSPTVDRFGYTF.